The 9 T cell receptor beta chains given below trace back to one sample, sequenced in a study of ipilimumab plus nivolumab after autologous stem cell transplantation. Generated by immunoSEQ multiplex PCR, the TCRdb table keeps only in-frame clones and is missing some. Altogether some 46,000 clones are present, over 75% being singletons, with the ten largest covering around 0.9%. This specimen was PBMCs, taken in a trial of ipilimumab plus nivolumab as post-transplant consolidation. The source of these receptors is a male donor with multiple myeloma.

CDR3 sequence: CASSSPFYRNTIYF. The CDR3 nucleotides read TGTGCCAGCAGCTCCCCCTTCTACAGAAACACCATATATTTT. The chain carries TRBV7-2 and TRBJ1-3; D is ambiguous. This CDR3 comprises 14 residues. V lost 4 bases, J lost 5 bases, and 12 bases lay in between. Per the germline V gene, CDR1 is SGHTA and CDR2 is FQGNSA.

The J gene is TRBJ2-5, the V gene TRBV27; 10 bases map to TRBD1. The CDR3 totals 17 residues. Germline V gene sequence: CDR1 MNHEY, CDR2 SMNVEV (reference sequence). With 4 bases clipped from V and 2 bases from J, the junction kept 10 bases outside the gene matches. The CDR3 sequence is CASSSLARTGGQETQYF. Written as DNA, the CDR3 is TGTGCCAGCAGTTCCCTCGCCCGGACAGGGGGTCAAGAGACCCAGTACTTC.

The chain couples TRBV6-5 to TRBJ2-3, with a possible D match to TRBD1 (6 bases). CDR3 size: 16 residues. The germline gives CDR1 MNHEY, CDR2 SVGAGI. Trimming stripped 0 bases from V and 1 base from J, with 11 bases between. The CDR3 region has the DNA TGTGCCAGCAGTTACTCCGGGACACTTGGCACAGATACGCAGTATTTT. Its translation is CASSYSGTLGTDTQYF.

V gene TRBV5-4 combines with J gene TRBJ2-3, with D tentatively TRBD2 (7 bases). With 1 base removed from V and 4 bases from J, the gap between germline ends came to 16 bases. This CDR3 has 16 residues. Germline CDR1 is SGHNT and CDR2 is YYREEE (reference sequence). CDR3 in DNA: TGTGCCAGCAGCTTGATGACAGGCGGGGGAGCAGATACGCAGTATTTT. Protein sequence: CASSLMTGGGADTQYF.

The chain links TRBV10-3 to TRBJ2-7; 7 nucleotides line up with TRBD2. The V segment lost 5 bases and the J segment 0 bases; nucleotides outside the gene matches: 4. The CDR3 is 14 amino acids. CDR1 ENHRY and CDR2 SYGVKD come from the germline V gene. The CDR3 DNA reads TGTGCCATCAGTCCCTCGGGGGGCTCCTACGAGCAGTACTTC. It codes for CAISPSGGSYEQYF.

V gene TRBV6-5 combines with J gene TRBJ2-7; D ambiguous. Germline V gene data show CDR1 as MNHEY and CDR2 as SVGAGI. With 0 bases removed from V and 1 base from J, the gap between germline ends came to 7 bases. CDR3 length: 14 residues. The CDR3 sequence is CASSYSVGSYEQYF. Written as DNA, the CDR3 is TGTGCCAGCAGTTACTCGGTGGGTTCCTACGAGCAGTACTTC.

V and J are TRBV21-1 and TRBJ2-2; no DNA check was done on the table's D call, TRBD1. TRBV21-1 is a pseudogene segment. CDR3 size: 17 residues. The DNA for the CDR3 is TGTGCCAGCAGCAAACCGAGACAGGGGGCGGACACCGGGGAGCTGTTTTTT. It specifies CASSKPRQGADTGELFF.

The chain couples TRBV5-6 to TRBJ1-1; TRBD1 might be the D (5 bases). Trimming took off 8 bases at V and 0 bases at J, with 17 bases between the two ends. CDR3 length: 15 amino acids. CDR1 and CDR2 from the germline V gene are SGHDT and YYEEEE. The CDR3 DNA sequence: TGTGCCAGTACATCCTTGGAGGGGATGAACACTGAAGCTTTCTTT. Translating gives CASTSLEGMNTEAFF.

This clone was observed a single time. Here the CDR3 reads CASSQRARGDTQYF. In DNA form, the CDR3 reads TGTGCCAGCAGCCAACGGGCCCGGGGGGATACGCAGTATTTT. This chain connects TRBV7-2 to TRBJ2-3, with D maybe TRBD2 (6 bases). This CDR3 has 14 residues. V was clipped by 5 bases and J by 6 bases, with 15 bases between them. Germline loops: CDR1 SGHTA, CDR2 FQGNSA.